The entry below describes one TCR beta chain. Its target is not known. The libraries of TRB cDNA were constructed through 5' RACE using UMI labels. TCRdb re-analyzed the 5' RACE reads; it lists each CDR3 protein once, without DNA. The sample has some 130,000 distinct CDR3 sequences, and its top ten clones hold nearly 0.5%. This sample was included in a study of CXCR3-negative and CXCR3-positive naive CD8 T cells. Study results and limitations: Most assays were run on fresh PBMCs (CXCR3 expression partially decreased after cryopreservation).

The CDR3 runs to 14 residues. The source of this sequence is a human donor in good health. Some clones in this sample may be carry-over from other donors' samples. The source material was naive CXCR3- CD8+ T cells from blood. This sample's subset: CD45RO-CCR7+CD27+CD95- naive CD8+ T cells lacking CXCR3 (TNR3-). The chain combines TRBV21-1 with TRBJ2-1. TRBV21-1 is designated a pseudogene. The CDR3 here is CASSEKAMYNEQFF.